The 10 T cell receptor beta chains reported below all come from one sample, sequenced in a study of technical replicates of blood from a handful of donors. The repertoire was sequenced with immunoSEQ multiplex PCR; TCRdb's copy has only in-frame clones and lacks some. The repertoire consists of 95,000 to 100,000 clones, with 95% to 96% occurring once and the leading ten covering 0.2% to 0.25%. The sequencing input was T cells isolated from PBMCs. All receptors come from a human donor in good health.

The chain employs TRBV19 and TRBJ2-7, with 7 bases matching TRBD1. The V gene end was trimmed by 2 bases and the J gene end by 1 base; junction bases not matched to a gene: 5. Germline V gives CDR1 LNHDA, CDR2 SQIVND (reference sequence). The CDR3 sequence is 15 residues long. The CDR3 is CASSIMAGGSYEQYF. The CDR3 DNA is TGTGCCAGTAGTATAATGGCAGGGGGATCCTACGAGCAGTACTTC. Combining the CDR3 with reference TRBV19 and TRBJ2-7 gives the whole variable domain DGGITQSPKYLFRKEGQNVTLSCEQNLNHDAMYWYRQDPGQGLRLIYYSQIVNDFQKGDIAEGYSVSREKKESFPLTVTSAQKNPTAFYLCASSIMAGGSYEQYFGPGTRLTVT.

V usage is TRBV9 and J usage is TRBJ2-1; possibly TRBD2 for D (6 bases). V was shortened by 4 bases and J by 3 bases, with 17 bases between the two germline ends. Germline V gives CDR1 SGDLS, CDR2 YYNGEE. The CDR3 is 16 residues long. CDR3 in DNA: TGTGCCAGCAGCCTCGGGACCGGGGGACTCTACAATGAGCAGTTCTTC. It yields the protein CASSLGTGGLYNEQFF.

The genes are TRBV28 and TRBJ1-5, with 8 bases identical to TRBD1. CDR3 length: 19 amino acids. V shed 6 bases, J shed 6 bases, and the junction held 22 bases outside the gene matches. Germline V gene sequence: CDR1 MDHEN, CDR2 SYDVKM. The CDR3 loop reads CASRSPRDRSLLASQPQHF. The CDR3 bases are TGTGCCAGCAGGTCCCCCCGGGACAGGTCTCTCTTAGCAAGTCAGCCCCAGCATTTT. The variable domain in full, completed from reference TRBV28 and TRBJ1-5, reads DVKVTQSSRYLVKRTGEKVFLECVQDMDHENMFWYRQDPGLGLRLIYFSYDVKMKEKGDIPEGYSVSREKKERFSLILESASTNQTSMYLCASRSPRDRSLLASQPQHFGDGTRLSIL.

This clone came up once. The CDR3 region is CASSLAQRTGGSYEQYF. The CDR3 DNA reads as TGTGCCAGCAGCTTAGCGCAACGGACAGGGGGCTCCTACGAGCAGTACTTC. V is TRBV7-9 and J is TRBJ2-7, with TRBD1 identical over 10 bases. Trimming took 0 bases from V and 0 from J; bases not matched to a gene: 5. Germline values: CDR1 SEHNR, CDR2 FQNEAQ (reference sequence). The CDR3 sequence is 17 residues long.

DNA for the CDR3: TGCGCCAGCAGCCAAGATCCTGCGGAGACCCAGTACTTC. Amino acids: CASSQDPAETQYF. V and J are TRBV4-1 and TRBJ2-5, with no clear D. The length of the CDR3 is 13 residues. V shed 0 bases and J shed 5 bases, with 7 bases lying between them. The germline V gene has CDR1 MGHRA and CDR2 YSYEKL.

The rearrangement uses TRBV18 and TRBJ1-1, with D unclear. The V end lost 3 bases, the J end lost 8 bases, and 13 bases lay between the germline ends. The CDR3 is 13 amino acids. CDR1 and CDR2 (germline): KGHSH, LQKENI. The CDR3 sequence: CASSPTTDPEAFF. The CDR3 nucleotides are TGTGCCAGCTCACCGACAACCGACCCCGAAGCTTTCTTT.

This rearrangement joins TRBV4-1 to TRBJ1-6, with 7 bases lining up with TRBD1. The CDR3 is 16 amino acids. CDR1 and CDR2 from the germline V gene are MGHRA and YSYEKL. V dropped 3 bases and J dropped 0; count of bases not matched to a gene: 2. In DNA form, the CDR3 reads TGCGCCAGCAGCCAGGACAGGAGCTCCTATAATTCACCCCTCCACTTT. As protein: CASSQDRSSYNSPLHF.

The chain couples TRBV6-5 to TRBJ2-7, with D maybe TRBD2 (6 bases). V dropped 2 bases and J dropped 3 bases, with 8 bases sitting between them. CDR3 length: 13 residues. Germline V lookup: CDR1 MNHEY, CDR2 SVGAGI. Written as DNA, the CDR3 is TGTGCCAGCAGTTACGGACTACTCTACGAGCAGTACTTC. Translation: CASSYGLLYEQYF.

This rearrangement joins TRBV4-1 to TRBJ1-4; D gene ambiguous. CDR1 and CDR2 (germline): MGHRA, YSYEKL. The CDR3 extends over 15 amino acids. Trimming took off 4 bases at V and 0 bases at J, with 9 bases between the two ends. CDR3 sequence: CASSPQASTNEKLFF. CDR3 nucleotide sequence: TGCGCCAGCAGCCCGCAGGCTTCAACTAATGAAAAACTGTTTTTT.

V is TRBV6-5 and J is TRBJ2-2; possible D gene TRBD1, 5 bases. Germline CDR1 reads MNHEY; CDR2 reads SVGAGI. Deletions cut 6 bases from V and 5 bases from J, with 10 bases between. The CDR3 spans 13 residues. For the CDR3, the DNA is TGTGCCAGCAGCCAGACAGAAACCGGGGAGCTGTTTTTT. It codes for CASSQTETGELFF.